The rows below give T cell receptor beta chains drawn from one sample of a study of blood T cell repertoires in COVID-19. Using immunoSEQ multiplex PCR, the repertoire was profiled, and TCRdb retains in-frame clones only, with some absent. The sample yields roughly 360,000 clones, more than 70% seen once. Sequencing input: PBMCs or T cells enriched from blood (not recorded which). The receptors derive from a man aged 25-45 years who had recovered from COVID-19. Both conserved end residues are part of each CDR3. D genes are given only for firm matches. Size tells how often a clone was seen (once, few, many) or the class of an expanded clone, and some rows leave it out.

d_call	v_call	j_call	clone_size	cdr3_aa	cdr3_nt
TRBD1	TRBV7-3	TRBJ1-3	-	CASSAGTGPGNTIYF	TGTGCCAGCAGCGCCGGGACAGGGCCTGGAAACACCATATATTTT
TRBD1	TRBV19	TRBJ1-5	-	CASSIDPGGPGNQPQHF	TGTGCCAGTAGTATAGATCCAGGGGGGCCGGGCAATCAGCCCCAGCATTTT
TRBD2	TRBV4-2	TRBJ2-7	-	CASSPSQSGGTGEQYF	TGTGCCAGCAGCCCGAGTCAGAGCGGGGGGACGGGGGAGCAGTACTTC
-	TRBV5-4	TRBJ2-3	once	CASSLDKLAGDTQYF	TGTGCCAGCAGCCTGGACAAACTGGCCGGGGATACGCAGTATTTT
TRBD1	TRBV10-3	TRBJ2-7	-	CASQTGNPYEQYF	TGTGCCAGTCAGACAGGGAATCCCTACGAGCAGTACTTC
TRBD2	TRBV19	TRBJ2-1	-	CASSIDSLGTSGYNEQFF	TGTGCCAGTAGTATAGATAGTCTTGGGACTAGCGGTTACAATGAGCAGTTCTTC
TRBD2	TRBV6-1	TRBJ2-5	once	CASSQGTSGAGETQYF	TGTGCCAGCAGTCAAGGGACTAGCGGGGCCGGGGAGACCCAGTACTTC
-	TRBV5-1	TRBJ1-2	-	CASSLEGGALAGDYGYTF	TGCGCCAGCAGCTTGGAAGGGGGGGCACTGGCCGGAGACTATGGCTACACCTTC
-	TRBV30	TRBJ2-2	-	CAWSVSGLTGELFF	TGTGCCTGGAGTGTGTCAGGACTCACCGGGGAGCTGTTTTTT
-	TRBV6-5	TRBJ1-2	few	CASSYSANGKSYTF	TGTGCCAGCAGTTACTCAGCGAACGGGAAGAGCTACACCTTC
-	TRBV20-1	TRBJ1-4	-	CSARRGEKLFF	TGCAGTGCTCGGAGGGGTGAAAAACTGTTTTTT